Below, 8 T cell receptor beta chains from the same sample are listed, as sequenced in a study of T cell changes during pregnancy in multiple sclerosis. The data were produced by immunoSEQ multiplex PCR, yet TCRdb's version contains in-frame clones alone and is incomplete. The data hold some 54,000 clones, with approximately 94% observed a single time. Sequenced here: CD8+ T cells from peripheral blood mononuclear cells, sampled in the third trimester of pregnancy. Source of these receptors: a female donor with multiple sclerosis, enrolled in a pregnancy study.

The gene calls are TRBV6-5 and TRBJ1-5; D gene uncertain. The germline V gene encodes CDR1 MNHEY and CDR2 SVGAGI. The CDR3 spans 14 residues. Trimming removed 4 bases at V and 5 bases at J, with 12 bases between. CDR3 sequence: CASSSVAGDQPQHF. In DNA, the CDR3 is TGTGCCAGCAGTTCAGTGGCGGGCGATCAGCCCCAGCATTTT.

The chain uses TRBV5-6 and TRBJ1-4, with D possibly matching TRBD1 (5 bases). The germline gives CDR1 SGHDT, CDR2 YYEEEE. Trimming pared 4 bases from V and 6 bases from J, leaving 13 bases between. The CDR3 is 14 amino acids. This CDR3 is CASSGDGGDEKLFF. The CDR3 DNA follows: TGTGCCAGCAGCGGGGACGGGGGGGATGAAAAACTGTTTTTT.

This clone came up a few times. The rearrangement joins TRBV6-6 to TRBJ2-2, with TRBD2 matching over 8 bases. V was clipped by 4 bases and J by 6 bases; unmatched bases: 7. The germline V gene has CDR1 MNHNY and CDR2 SVGAGI (reference sequence). This CDR3 has 15 residues. The CDR3 sequence: CASSLREASSGELFF. In DNA, the CDR3 is TGTGCCAGCAGTTTGCGGGAGGCCTCCTCCGGGGAGCTGTTTTTT.

V and J are TRBV28 and TRBJ2-3; 10 nucleotides agree with TRBD2. Germline lookup yields CDR1 MDHEN and CDR2 SYDVKM. The CDR3 is made up of 17 amino acids. The trim removed 6 bases at V and 2 bases at J, leaving 11 bases unmatched. CDR3 region: CASSLVTSGIFTDTQYF. In DNA, the CDR3 is TGTGCCAGCAGCTTAGTCACTAGCGGGATATTCACAGATACGCAGTATTTT.

This clone was found a few times. The chain links TRBV10-1 to TRBJ1-3; the D is unclear. The V end lost 3 bases, the J end lost 8 bases, and 11 bases lay between the germline ends. The CDR3 covers 13 residues. The V gene's germline CDR1 is WNHNN and CDR2 SYGVQD (reference sequence). Written as DNA, the CDR3 is TGCGCCAGCAGTGAAGGACTTGGGGACACCATATATTTT. It encodes CASSEGLGDTIYF.

J is TRBJ2-1 and V is TRBV5-1; TRBD2 matches at 7 bases. The CDR3 contains 15 residues. Trimming cost V 4 bases and J 4 bases; bases outside gene matches: 8. The germline gives CDR1 SGHRS, CDR2 YFSETQ. The DNA for the CDR3 is TGCGCCAGCAGCAGGGCCAGCGGGGTATACAATGAGCAGTTCTTC. Amino acids: CASSRASGVYNEQFF.

V usage is TRBV5-4 and J usage is TRBJ2-2; weak D call: TRBD2 (5 bases). This CDR3 contains 14 residues. CDR1 and CDR2 (germline): SGHNT, YYREEE (reference sequence). Trimming took 1 base from V and 3 from J, leaving 7 bases between them. The CDR3 reads CASSLTGYTGELFF. The CDR3 DNA reads as TGTGCCAGCAGCTTGACGGGGTACACCGGGGAGCTGTTTTTT.

The chain is built from TRBV20-1 and TRBJ2-1; D ambiguous. Trimming pared 5 bases from V and 8 bases from J, leaving 10 bases between. This CDR3 spans 11 amino acids. The germline V gene encodes CDR1 DFQATT and CDR2 SNEGSKA (reference sequence). The CDR3 sequence is CSADLSDEQFF. The CDR3 DNA is TGCAGTGCTGATCTCAGTGATGAGCAGTTCTTC.